This is a list of T cell receptor beta chains from one sample in a study of PD-1 blockade in classical Hodgkin lymphoma. Clones were read by immunoSEQ multiplex PCR, and TCRdb kept only the in-frame ones, dropping some. This sample has about 33,000 clones, with around 68% found just once. This specimen consisted of peripheral blood mononuclear cells (PBMCs), obtained before the fourth cycle of nivolumab. All receptors come from a human donor with classical Hodgkin lymphoma. Both conserved end residues are part of each CDR3. D genes are given only for firm matches. For some rows the clone size is stated as once, few or many, or as a class when expanded; others skip it.

TRBV4-3	TRBJ2-1	NA	TRBD2	CASSQGGGLAGYNEQFF	TGCGCCAGCAGCCAAGGAGGGGGACTAGCGGGGTACAATGAGCAGTTCTTC
TRBV5-1	TRBJ2-7	NA	TRBD1	CASSFTGQGRGEQYF	TGCGCCAGCAGCTTTACGGGACAGGGACGTGGAGAGCAGTACTTC
TRBV7-9	TRBJ1-5	NA	NA	CASSLARGWANQPQHF	TGTGCCAGCAGCTTAGCGCGGGGGTGGGCAAATCAGCCCCAGCATTTT
TRBV7-9	TRBJ1-2	few	NA	CASSQGSTF	TGTGCCAGCAGCCAGGGGAGCACCTTC
TRBV6-5	TRBJ2-1	NA	TRBD1	CASSYTKQGSYNEQFF	TGTGCCAGCAGTTATACGAAACAGGGGTCCTACAATGAGCAGTTCTTC
TRBV5-1	TRBJ2-5	NA	NA	CASSLGTLGKETQYF	TGCGCCAGCAGCTTGGGAACGCTGGGAAAAGAGACCCAGTACTTC
TRBV7-6	TRBJ1-5	medium-sized	NA	CASSDGGGQPQHF	TGTGCCAGCAGCGACGGGGGGGGTCAGCCCCAGCATTTT
TRBV5-1	TRBJ1-2	NA	NA	CASSFDGDGGYTF	TGCGCCAGCAGCTTTGATGGGGACGGTGGCTACACCTTC
TRBV18	TRBJ2-7	NA	TRBD1	CASPIGQGIDEQYF	TGTGCCAGCCCGATTGGACAGGGGATCGACGAGCAGTACTTC
TRBV7-2	TRBJ2-1	NA	TRBD2	CASSLSGNNYNEQFF	TGTGCCAGCAGCTTAAGCGGGAATAACTACAATGAGCAGTTCTTC
TRBV7-6	TRBJ2-7	medium-sized	NA	CASSLGSHSEQYF	TGTGCCAGCAGCTTAGGGTCCCATTCGGAGCAGTACTTC
TRBV5-1	TRBJ1-1	NA	NA	CASSSVAGRRDTEAFF	TGCGCCAGCAGCTCAGTCGCCGGCAGGAGAGACACTGAAGCTTTCTTT
TRBV7-6	TRBJ2-7	NA	NA	CASSRTAFSYEQYF	TGTGCCAGCAGCCGGACGGCCTTCTCCTACGAGCAGTACTTC
TRBV19	TRBJ1-1	NA	NA	CASSLHFGSGTEAFF	TGTGCCAGTAGTTTACATTTCGGGTCGGGCACTGAAGCTTTCTTT
TRBV28	TRBJ1-5	NA	NA	CASKQGENQPQHF	TGTGCCAGCAAGCAGGGTGAAAATCAGCCCCAGCATTTT
TRBV7-2	TRBJ2-1	few	TRBD1	CASSLGQGAHEQFF	TGTGCCAGCAGCTTAGGGCAGGGGGCCCATGAGCAGTTCTTC
TRBV6-4	TRBJ2-3	NA	TRBD2	CASSGDGGATDTQYF	TGTGCCAGCAGTGGTGACGGGGGGGCCACAGATACGCAGTATTTT
TRBV7-8	TRBJ2-1	few	NA	CASSLGGGTYNEQFF	TGTGCCAGCAGCTTGGGTGGCGGGACCTACAATGAGCAGTTCTTC